The 5 T cell receptor beta chains listed next were all sequenced from one sample in a study of blood T cell repertoires in COVID-19. Assay used: immunoSEQ multiplex PCR; TCRdb lists only in-frame clones, some missing. The table has roughly 260,000 clones, about 83% seen once; the top ten hold about 3.9%. The sequencing input was PBMCs or T cells enriched from blood (not recorded which). These receptor sequences come from a woman in her forties who had been exposed to COVID-19.

CDR3 protein: CASSVVPTVNNSPLHF. In nucleotides, the CDR3 is TGTGCCAGCAGCGTAGTCCCGACAGTAAATAATTCACCCCTCCACTTT. The rearrangement links TRBV9 to TRBJ1-6; possibly TRBD1 for D (5 bases). Germline V gene lookup returns CDR1 SGDLS and CDR2 YYNGEE. This CDR3 comprises 16 residues. V was shortened by 0 bases and J by 5 bases, with 12 bases between the two germline ends. The full variable domain, completed using reference TRBV9 and TRBJ1-6, is DSGVTQTPKHLITATGQRVTLRCSPRSGDLSVYWYQQSLDQGLQFLIQYYNGEERAKGNILERFSAQQFPDLHSELNLSSLELGDSALYFCASSVVPTVNNSPLHFGNGTRLTVT.

This clone was detected only a few times. The chain links TRBV7-3 to TRBJ2-6, with D perhaps TRBD1 (6 bases). The V and J ends lost 1 base and 0 bases respectively, with 16 bases between them. The CDR3 has 19 residues. Germline V gene lookup returns CDR1 SGHTA and CDR2 FQGTGA. CDR3 residues: CASSLRVDRSPSGANVLTF. The DNA for the CDR3 is TGTGCCAGCAGCTTAAGGGTTGACAGGAGCCCCTCTGGGGCCAACGTCCTGACTTTC.

This clone was recorded once. This sequence joins TRBV28 and TRBJ1-2, with D possibly TRBD1 on 5 matching bases. The ends were cut back, 6 bases at V and 3 bases at J, with 8 bases in the middle. The length of the CDR3 is 12 residues. CDR1 MDHEN and CDR2 SYDVKM come from the germline V gene. The CDR3 loop reads CASRGGDYGYTF. CDR3 in DNA: TGTGCCAGCAGAGGAGGGGACTATGGCTACACCTTC.

V usage is TRBV21-1 and J usage is TRBJ2-3; TRBD1 is the table's D call, not checked against the DNA. TRBV21-1 is annotated as a pseudogene. The CDR3 contains 11 residues. DNA of the CDR3: TGTGCCAGCAGCGCAGTCGATACGCAGTATTTT. As protein: CASSAVDTQYF.

The genes are TRBV9 and TRBJ2-1; 10 bases line up with TRBD1. The CDR3 loop spans 15 amino acids. With V trimmed by 3 bases and J by 5 bases, 5 bases remained unmatched. The germline V gene encodes CDR1 SGDLS and CDR2 YYNGEE. The CDR3 spells CASSAGTGENNEQFF. The CDR3, as DNA: TGTGCCAGCAGCGCCGGGACAGGGGAGAACAATGAGCAGTTCTTC.